The 32 T cell receptor beta chains reported below all come from one sample, sequenced in a study of T cell clonotyping in hematopoietic cell transplantation. Some clones are missing from TCRdb's copy, which holds only in-frame ones; the method was immunoSEQ multiplex PCR. The sample consists of 35,000 to 45,000 clones, 90% to 95% of them appearing once. Sequencing was performed on peripheral blood mononuclear cells. The receptors stem from a woman aged 45-60 years in good health. Some clones in this sample may be carry-over from other donors' samples.

The V and J genes are TRBV11-1 and TRBJ1-5, with TRBD1 matching 7 bases. The germline V gene has CDR1 SGHAT and CDR2 FQDESV (reference sequence). CDR3 length: 15 amino acids. The trim removed 3 bases at V and 4 bases at J, leaving 6 bases unmatched. Here the CDR3 DNA reads TGTGCCAGCAGCTTGGGCACGGGACAGAATCAGCCCCAGCATTTT. Its translation: CASSLGTGQNQPQHF.

The rearrangement joins TRBV28 to TRBJ1-5, with 9 bases identical to TRBD1. V was clipped by 4 bases and J by 6 bases; unmatched bases: 7. Per the germline V gene, CDR1 is MDHEN and CDR2 is SYDVKM. This CDR3 spans 15 amino acids. CDR3 region: CASSYPGQGGQPQHF. The CDR3 DNA sequence: TGTGCCAGCAGTTATCCGGGACAGGGTGGTCAGCCCCAGCATTTT.

This chain uses TRBV7-9 with TRBJ1-6; 9 nucleotides align to TRBD1. The CDR3 extends over 14 amino acids. J gave up 11 bases and V 3 bases, and 5 bases lay outside the gene matches. Germline-derived CDR1 and CDR2 are SEHNR and FQNEAQ (reference sequence). This CDR3 reads CASSLTGGGPPLHF. DNA for the CDR3: TGTGCCAGCAGCTTGACAGGGGGAGGTCCACCCCTCCACTTT. Combining the CDR3 with reference TRBV7-9 and TRBJ1-6 gives the whole variable domain DTGVSQNPRHKITKRGQNVTFRCDPISEHNRLYWYRQTLGQGPEFLTYFQNEAQLEKSRLLSDRFSAERPKGSFSTLEIQRTEQGDSAMYLCASSLTGGGPPLHFGNGTRLTVT.

The chain links TRBV18 to TRBJ1-6; D perhaps matches TRBD1 (6 bases). Trimming stripped 3 bases from V and 6 bases from J, with 18 bases between. CDR1 is KGHSH, CDR2 LQKENI, per germline. This CDR3 comprises 17 residues. The CDR3 loop is CASSPEGGDYINSPLHF. The CDR3 DNA follows: TGTGCCAGCTCACCGGAGGGGGGGGATTACATTAATTCACCCCTCCACTTT.

This chain connects TRBV20-1 to TRBJ1-1; D unclear. Germline V gene data show CDR1 as DFQATT and CDR2 as SNEGSKA (reference sequence). Trimming removed 5 bases from V and 0 bases from J, with 4 bases in between. The CDR3 contains 11 residues. CDR3 coding DNA: TGCAGTGCTCCTATGAACACTGAAGCTTTCTTT. Encoded protein: CSAPMNTEAFF.

The CDR3 spells CASSQAISYNEQFF. The CDR3 DNA is TGTGCCAGTAGTCAGGCTATCTCCTACAATGAGCAGTTCTTC. The rearrangement links TRBV19 to TRBJ2-1; D is unclear. The V end lost 5 bases, the J end lost 0 bases, and 8 bases lay between the germline ends. The CDR3 is made up of 14 amino acids. The V gene's germline CDR1 is LNHDA and CDR2 SQIVND (reference sequence).

V usage is TRBV4-3 and J usage is TRBJ2-5, with D perhaps matching TRBD1 (6 bases). CDR1 and CDR2 (germline): LGHNA, YSLEER. The V and J ends lost 4 bases and 2 bases respectively, with 8 bases between them. CDR3 length: 13 residues. CDR3 amino acids: CASSRDTQETQYF. The CDR3 nucleotides are TGCGCCAGCAGCCGGGACACTCAAGAGACCCAGTACTTC.

V usage is TRBV19 and J usage is TRBJ1-2; D ambiguous. V dropped 1 base and J dropped 3 bases, with 9 bases sitting between them. The germline V gene encodes CDR1 LNHDA and CDR2 SQIVND (reference sequence). The length of the CDR3 is 14 residues. This CDR3 is CASSIGREDYGYTF. For the CDR3, the DNA is TGTGCCAGTAGTATAGGGAGAGAGGACTATGGCTACACCTTC.

The rearrangement joins TRBV11-3 to TRBJ2-5, with 9 bases lining up with TRBD1. The CDR3 sequence is 14 residues long. Per germline, CDR1 SGHNT and CDR2 YENEEA. J was trimmed by 3 bases and V by 5 bases; bases with no gene match: 4. The CDR3 nucleotides are TGTGCCAGCAGCCCCAGGACAGGGGAAGAGACCCAGTACTTC. Protein sequence: CASSPRTGEETQYF.

This chain uses TRBV9 with TRBJ1-6; TRBD1 aligns across 7 bases. CDR3 length: 15 amino acids. Trimming cost V 4 bases and J 3 bases; bases outside gene matches: 4. CDR1 and CDR2 from the germline V gene are SGDLS and YYNGEE. CDR3 protein: CASSFRTGYNSPLHF. The CDR3 DNA follows: TGTGCCAGCAGCTTTCGGACAGGCTATAATTCACCCCTCCACTTT.

This clone is a singleton in its sample. V usage is TRBV6-5 and J usage is TRBJ1-1; 7 nucleotides agree with TRBD1. Germline V gives CDR1 MNHEY, CDR2 SVGAGI. The CDR3 consists of 15 residues. Trimming cost V 0 bases and J 6 bases; bases outside gene matches: 7. CDR3 amino acids: CASSYSATGSAEAFF. The CDR3 DNA is TGTGCCAGCAGTTACTCAGCGACAGGGAGTGCTGAAGCTTTCTTT.

The chain employs TRBV5-8 and TRBJ2-3, with TRBD2 matching over 7 bases. Germline V gene sequence: CDR1 SGHTS, CDR2 YDEGEE. V lost 7 bases to trimming and J lost 0 bases; unmatched junction nucleotides: 11. The CDR3 extends over 16 amino acids. Here the CDR3 reads CASGAFSGHSTDTQYF. CDR3 in DNA: TGTGCCAGCGGCGCTTTTAGCGGGCATAGCACAGATACGCAGTATTTT.

V and J are TRBV27 and TRBJ2-7; D gene ambiguous. The CDR3 is 13 residues long. V was pared by 4 bases and J by 4 bases, with 11 bases between. Looked up from germline, CDR1 is MNHEY and CDR2 is SMNVEV (reference sequence). The CDR3 nucleotides read TGTGCCAGCAGTTACCCCCTGGGGTACGAGCAGTACTTC. Residues: CASSYPLGYEQYF.

The gene calls are TRBV7-3 and TRBJ2-7; perhaps TRBD2 as D (5 bases). Germline-derived CDR1 and CDR2 are SGHTA and FQGTGA. The CDR3 has 13 amino acids. V was trimmed by 2 bases and J by 4 bases, leaving 9 bases between them. CDR3 residues: CASSLGGGYEQYF. The CDR3, as DNA: TGTGCCAGCAGCTTAGGCGGAGGATACGAGCAGTACTTC.

The chain joins TRBV7-2 to TRBJ1-6; no firm D call. Trimming removed 2 bases from V and 9 bases from J, with 11 bases in between. CDR1 is SGHTA, CDR2 FQGNSA, per germline. This CDR3 region has 14 residues. CDR3 amino acids: CASSLSPWTSPLHF. The CDR3 nucleotides read TGTGCCAGCAGCTTATCCCCCTGGACTTCACCCCTCCACTTT.

Only one count was recorded for this clone. V gene TRBV11-3 combines with J gene TRBJ2-1, with D maybe TRBD2 (5 bases). Germline V gene data show CDR1 as SGHNT and CDR2 as YENEEA. CDR3 length: 13 amino acids. V gave up 7 bases and J gave up 6 bases, with 13 bases separating them. The CDR3 here is CASTLSAGNEQFF. CDR3 nucleotides: TGTGCCAGCACCCTCAGTGCGGGCAATGAGCAGTTCTTC.

V is TRBV5-1 and J is TRBJ2-1, with D perhaps TRBD1 or TRBD2 (5 bases each). CDR3 length: 13 residues. Germline values: CDR1 SGHRS, CDR2 YFSETQ. In DNA, the CDR3 is TGCGTCAGTGGGGACCTCGTCTACAATGAGCAGTTCTTC. Amino acid sequence: CVSGDLVYNEQFF.

In this sample, this clone turned up a few times. J is TRBJ1-1 and V is TRBV29-1; a possible D gene is TRBD1 (5 bases). This CDR3 region has 13 residues. Trimming left V 7 bases short and J 3 bases short, with 15 bases between. CDR1 and CDR2 (germline): SQVTM, ANQGSEA. The CDR3 sequence is CSARAGRDTEAFF. CDR3 nucleotides: TGCAGCGCTAGAGCAGGGAGGGACACTGAAGCTTTCTTT.

The chain employs TRBV9 and TRBJ2-2, with TRBD2 identical over 8 bases. The length of the CDR3 is 16 residues. In germline, CDR1 is SGDLS, CDR2 YYNGEE. The V and J ends lost 2 bases and 6 bases, in that order; junction bases with no gene match: 9. CDR3 region: CASSVLRGGTPGELFF. The DNA for the CDR3 is TGTGCCAGCAGCGTGCTCCGCGGGGGGACTCCCGGGGAGCTGTTTTTT.

The J gene is TRBJ2-1, the V gene TRBV11-1; 9 bases line up with TRBD2. V shed 1 base and J 0 bases; nucleotides not matched to a gene: 10. The CDR3 runs to 19 residues. CDR1 and CDR2 from the germline V gene are SGHAT and FQDESV (reference sequence). The CDR3, as DNA: TGTGCCAGCAGCTTAGAAAGCGGGGGGCCCCCGATCTCCTACAATGAGCAGTTCTTC. It yields the protein CASSLESGGPPISYNEQFF.

The rearrangement links TRBV6-5 to TRBJ1-6; a possible D gene is TRBD1 (6 bases). The V gene's germline CDR1 is MNHEY and CDR2 SVGAGI. CDR3 length: 15 residues. Deletions cut 0 bases from V and 10 bases from J, with 13 bases between. CDR3 protein: CASSYSIAGESPLHF. DNA for the CDR3: TGTGCCAGCAGTTACTCGATCGCAGGGGAGTCACCCCTCCACTTT.

The gene calls are TRBV2 and TRBJ2-2, with D perhaps matching TRBD2 (6 bases). V was shortened by 6 bases and J by 2 bases, with 10 bases between the two germline ends. The germline V gene encodes CDR1 SNHLY and CDR2 FYNNEI. The CDR3 covers 14 residues. The CDR3 nucleotides are TGTGCCAGCAGAACCGGGGGTAACACCGGGGAGCTGTTTTTT. It translates to CASRTGGNTGELFF. Based on the CDR3 plus reference TRBV2 and TRBJ2-2, the full variable domain is EPEVTQTPSHQVTQMGQEVILRCVPISNHLYFYWYRQILGQKVEFLVSFYNNEISEKSEIFDDQFSVERPDGSNFTLKIRSTKLEDSAMYFCASRTGGNTGELFFGEGSRLTVL.

The chain employs TRBV5-1 and TRBJ2-1; D is uncertain. V dropped 4 bases and J dropped 6 bases, with 14 bases sitting between them. This CDR3 has 14 residues. Looked up from germline, CDR1 is SGHRS and CDR2 is YFSETQ. CDR3 residues: CASSVGYGGNEQFF. The CDR3 nucleotides read TGCGCCAGCAGCGTAGGGTACGGTGGCAATGAGCAGTTCTTC.

The chain has TRBV7-2 and TRBJ1-1; D ambiguous. V dropped 7 bases and J dropped 1 base, with 10 bases sitting between them. Germline loops: CDR1 SGHTA, CDR2 FQGNSA. This CDR3 is 13 amino acids long. The CDR3 loop is CASTLRQNTEAFF. The DNA for the CDR3 is TGTGCCAGCACCTTGAGACAGAACACTGAAGCTTTCTTT.

J is TRBJ1-4 and V is TRBV30, with D hard to call. The CDR3 extends over 14 amino acids. Trimming stripped 3 bases from V and 7 bases from J, with 15 bases between. Germline CDR1 GTSNPN, CDR2 SVGIG (reference sequence). The CDR3 here is CAWRLGNLGEKLFF. As DNA, the CDR3 is TGTGCCTGGAGGCTCGGAAACCTCGGTGAAAAACTGTTTTTT.

The V call is TRBV28, the J call TRBJ1-1; TRBD1 might be the D (5 bases). CDR1 is MDHEN and CDR2 is SYDVKM in the germline V gene. The CDR3 extends over 12 amino acids. V was trimmed by 6 bases and J by 3 bases, leaving 8 bases between them. The CDR3 spells CASRPGHTEAFF. CDR3 DNA: TGTGCCAGCAGACCGGGACACACTGAAGCTTTCTTT.

This chain connects TRBV7-2 to TRBJ1-3, with no clear D. The V end lost 5 bases, the J end lost 4 bases, and 15 bases lay between the germline ends. Germline lookup yields CDR1 SGHTA and CDR2 FQGNSA. The CDR3 spans 15 residues. DNA for the CDR3: TGTGCCAGCAGCCCAACCCCGGTACAGGGAAACACCATATATTTT. Residues: CASSPTPVQGNTIYF.

The chain is built from TRBV6-6 and TRBJ1-6; TRBD1 might be the D (6 bases). This CDR3 has 15 amino acids. The V gene lost 8 bases and the J gene lost 6 bases, with 17 bases spanning the gap. Germline CDR1 reads MNHNY; CDR2 reads SVGAGI (reference sequence). In DNA form, the CDR3 reads TGTGCCAGCTGGGGGCCGATCCCAATTAATTCACCCCTCCACTTT. Translation: CASWGPIPINSPLHF.

The chain employs TRBV28 and TRBJ1-6; 7 bases are a match to TRBD1. The CDR3 is made up of 15 amino acids. The germline gives CDR1 MDHEN, CDR2 SYDVKM. With V trimmed by 5 bases and J by 3 bases, 4 bases remained unmatched. CDR3 sequence (DNA): TGTGCCAGCAGTGGGGCAGGGGGCTATAATTCACCCCTCCACTTT. Residues: CASSGAGGYNSPLHF.

This rearrangement joins TRBV5-6 to TRBJ1-2; 9 bases align to TRBD1. The CDR3 extends over 13 amino acids. Germline V gene data show CDR1 as SGHDT and CDR2 as YYEEEE. With V trimmed by 4 bases and J by 6 bases, 4 bases remained unmatched. The CDR3: CASSPTGGNGYTF. CDR3 coding DNA: TGTGCCAGCAGCCCAACAGGGGGCAATGGCTACACCTTC.

This clone was seen only once. This chain connects TRBV11-2 to TRBJ2-7, with 8 bases identical to TRBD1. CDR3 size: 14 residues. With V trimmed by 5 bases and J by 3 bases, 6 bases remained unmatched. Germline V gene data show CDR1 as SGHAT and CDR2 as FQNNGV. In DNA form, the CDR3 reads TGTGCCAGCAGCCCCCGACAGGGGAGCTACGAGCAGTACTTC. As protein: CASSPRQGSYEQYF.

The rearrangement links TRBV5-5 to TRBJ1-2; 7 bases agree with TRBD1. The CDR3 spans 15 residues. The junction had 13 bases not matched to a gene; V was cut back by 3 bases and J by 8 bases. The germline CDR1 and CDR2 sequences are SGHKS and YYEKEE (reference sequence). CDR3: CASSSTRDRVGGYTF. CDR3 DNA: TGTGCCAGCAGCTCGACCCGGGACAGAGTTGGAGGCTACACCTTC. The full variable domain, with the rest looked up from reference TRBV5-5 and TRBJ1-2, is DAGVTQSPTHLIKTRGQQVTLRCSPISGHKSVSWYQQVLGQGPQFIFQYYEKEERGRGNFPDRFSARQFPNYSSELNVNALLLGDSALYLCASSSTRDRVGGYTFGSGTRLTVV.